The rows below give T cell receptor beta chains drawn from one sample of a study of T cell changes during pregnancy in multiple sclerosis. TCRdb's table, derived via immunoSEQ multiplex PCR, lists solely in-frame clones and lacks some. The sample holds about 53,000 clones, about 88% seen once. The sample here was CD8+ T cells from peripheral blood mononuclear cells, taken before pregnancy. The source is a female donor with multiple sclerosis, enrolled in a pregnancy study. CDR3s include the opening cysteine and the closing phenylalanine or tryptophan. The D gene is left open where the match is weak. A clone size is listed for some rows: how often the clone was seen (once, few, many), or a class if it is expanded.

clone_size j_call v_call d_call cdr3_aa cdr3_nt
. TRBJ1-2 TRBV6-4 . CARRVGEGRRYGYTF TGTGCCCGAAGGGTGGGGGAGGGGAGAAGGTATGGCTACACCTTC
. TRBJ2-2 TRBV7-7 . CASSKGPTTGELFF TGTGCTAGCAGCAAGGGGCCTACCACCGGGGAGCTGTTTTTT
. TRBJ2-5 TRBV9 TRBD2 CASSPGGDPQETQYF TGTGCCAGCAGCCCGGGAGGGGACCCCCAAGAGACCCAGTACTTC
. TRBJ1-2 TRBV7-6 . CASSQGGAEGYTF TGTGCCAGCAGCCAAGGAGGGGCAGAAGGCTACACCTTC
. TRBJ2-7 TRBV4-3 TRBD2 CASSQGSAGAYEQYF TGCGCCAGCAGCCAAGGTTCCGCGGGGGCCTACGAGCAGTACTTC
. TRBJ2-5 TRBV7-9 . CASSLARETRETQYF TGTGCCAGCAGCTTAGCGCGTGAGACTAGGGAGACCCAGTACTTC
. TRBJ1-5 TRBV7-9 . CASSLFTGPSNQPQHF TGTGCCAGCAGCTTATTTACAGGCCCTAGCAATCAGCCCCAGCATTTT
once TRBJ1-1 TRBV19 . CASTAGREAFF TGTGCCAGTACCGCCGGGAGGGAAGCTTTCTTT
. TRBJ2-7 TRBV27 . CASSFGYEQYF TGTGCCAGCAGTTTCGGGTACGAGCAGTACTTC
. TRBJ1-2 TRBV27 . CASSLLGALGYTF TGTGCCAGCAGTTTACTAGGGGCCCTTGGCTACACCTTC
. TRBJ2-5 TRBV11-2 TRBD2 CASSVGLAPYRETQYF TGTGCCAGCAGCGTAGGACTAGCGCCCTACCGGGAGACCCAGTACTTC
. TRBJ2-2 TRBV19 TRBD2 CASSSSGGFSGELFF TGTGCCAGTTCTTCTAGCGGGGGGTTTTCCGGGGAGCTGTTTTTT
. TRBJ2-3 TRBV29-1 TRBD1 CSTPPGQATDTQYF TGCAGCACACCCCCGGGACAGGCCACAGATACGCAGTATTTT
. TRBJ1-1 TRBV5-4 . CASSFGESSEAFF TGTGCCAGCAGCTTTGGTGAGAGCTCTGAAGCTTTCTTT
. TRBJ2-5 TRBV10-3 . CAIGGTVHQETQYF TGTGCCATCGGAGGGACAGTTCATCAAGAGACCCAGTACTTC
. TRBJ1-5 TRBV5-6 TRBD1 CASSLAGGTGVEAQHF TGTGCCAGCAGCTTGGCAGGCGGGACAGGGGTCGAGGCCCAGCATTTT
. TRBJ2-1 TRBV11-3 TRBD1 CASSFGTGPREQFF TGTGCCAGCAGCTTCGGGACAGGGCCCCGTGAGCAGTTCTTC
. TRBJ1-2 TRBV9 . CASRGGRGYTF TGTGCCAGCAGAGGGGGACGCGGCTACACCTTC
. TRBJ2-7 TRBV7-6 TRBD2 CASSLGGGTYEQYF TGTGCCAGCAGCTTAGGCGGGGGAACCTACGAGCAGTACTTC
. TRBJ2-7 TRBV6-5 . CASSYSNSANAYEQYF TGTGCCAGCAGTTACTCGAACTCAGCGAATGCCTACGAGCAGTACTTC
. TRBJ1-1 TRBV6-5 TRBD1 CASSYYSGTGDTEAFF TGTGCCAGCAGTTACTACTCGGGGACAGGGGACACTGAAGCTTTCTTT
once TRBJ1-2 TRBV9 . CASSVGLEGYTF TGTGCCAGCAGCGTAGGTCTAGAGGGCTACACCTTC
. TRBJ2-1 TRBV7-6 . CASTQRGSYNEQFF TGTGCCAGCACGCAACGGGGCTCCTACAATGAGCAGTTCTTC
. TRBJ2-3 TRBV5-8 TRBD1 CASSSGQGDTDTQYF TGTGCCAGCAGCTCGGGACAGGGGGACACAGATACGCAGTATTTT
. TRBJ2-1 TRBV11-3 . CASSLAAQGYEQFF TGTGCCAGCAGCTTAGCAGCTCAGGGCTATGAGCAGTTCTTC
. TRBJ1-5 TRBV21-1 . CASSAQGGQPQHF TGTGCCAGCAGCGCCCAGGGAGGTCAGCCCCAGCATTTT
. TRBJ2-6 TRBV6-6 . CASWEPGANVLTF TGTGCCAGCTGGGAGCCGGGGGCCAACGTCCTGACTTTC
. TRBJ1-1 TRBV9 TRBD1 CASSRWTGDTEAFF TGTGCCAGCAGCCGTTGGACAGGGGACACTGAAGCTTTCTTT
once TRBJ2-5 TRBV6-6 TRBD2 CASTPISGETQYF TGTGCCAGCACCCCCATTAGCGGGGAGACCCAGTACTTC
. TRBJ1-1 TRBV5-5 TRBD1 CASSFTGEEAFF TGTGCCAGCAGCTTTACAGGGGAGGAGGCTTTCTTT
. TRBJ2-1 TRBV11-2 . CASSGKIHEQFF TGTGCCAGCAGCGGCAAGATCCATGAGCAGTTCTTC
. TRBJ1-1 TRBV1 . CTSSQARGSTEAFF TGCACCAGCAGCCAAGCGCGGGGAAGCACTGAAGCTTTCTTT
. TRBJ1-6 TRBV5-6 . CASSLGSGSPLHF TGTGCCAGCAGCTTGGGTTCCGGGTCACCCCTCCACTTT